Below, 23 T cell receptor beta chains from the same sample are listed, as sequenced in a study of Graves' ophthalmopathy and Graves' hyperthyroidism. Using RNA transcripts, the TCR beta CDR3 regions were amplified. Scientists carried out first-round RT-PCR using HTBI primers and then a second-round multiplex PCR. Using its own MiXCR run on the multiplex PCR reads, TCRdb lists one record per CDR3 protein. Here the sample spans under 200,000 distinct CDR3 sequences, approximately 40% being singletons. The sequencing sample was made of peripheral blood. The receptors come from a woman aged 40-49 years with Graves' ophthalmopathy.

This chain links TRBV6-2 or TRBV6-3 with TRBJ1-5; TRBD1 agrees at 7 bases. After removal of 2 bases from V and 1 base from J, the junction contained 5 bases not matched to a gene. The CDR3 contains 16 residues. CDR1 is MNHEY, CDR2 SVGEGT, per germline. CDR3: CASSYRQGGSNQPQHF. The CDR3 bases are TGTGCCAGCAGTTACAGACAGGGAGGAAGCAATCAGCCCCAGCATTTT.

This clonotype was seen repeatedly, ten times or more. This chain connects TRBV7-2 to TRBJ2-7; D may be TRBD1 (9 bases). CDR1 is SGHTA, CDR2 FQGNSA, per germline. CDR3 size: 15 residues. The V end lost 5 bases, the J end lost 5 bases, and 19 bases lay between the germline ends. Here the CDR3 reads CASSTSGQGTHEQYF. The CDR3, as DNA: TGTGCCAGCAGCACTAGCGGACAGGGGACCCACGAGCAGTACTTC.

The CDR3 reads CSARDGQGKETQYF. The CDR3 DNA reads as TGCAGTGCTAGAGATGGACAGGGAAAAGAGACCCAGTACTTC. The V gene is TRBV20-1, the J gene TRBJ2-5; TRBD1 aligns across 8 bases. V shed 0 bases, J shed 3 bases, and the junction held 3 bases outside the gene matches. CDR1 DFQATT and CDR2 SNEGSKA come from the germline V gene (reference sequence). CDR3 length equals 14 residues.

The rearrangement links TRBV12-3 or TRBV12-4 to TRBJ2-5; 12 bases match TRBD2. This CDR3 comprises 17 residues. V lost 5 bases to trimming and J lost 4 bases; unmatched junction nucleotides: 11. The CDR3: CASSRAETSGRGETQYF. Written as DNA, the CDR3 is TGTGCCAGCAGTCGTGCGGAGACTAGCGGGAGAGGAGAGACCCAGTACTTC.

In regard to this clonotype: Given the absence of the conserved phenylalanine or tryptophan at the CDR3 end, a read error is likely. The rearrangement uses TRBV28 and TRBJ2-6; no definite D call. CDR3 length equals 17 residues. Trimming took 4 bases from V and 0 from J, leaving 13 bases between them. Germline V CDR1 and CDR2: MDHEN, SYDVKM. The CDR3 region is CASSSTRRGSGANVLTL. The CDR3 nucleotides read TGTGCCAGCAGTTCTACCCGACGTGGCTCTGGGGCCAACGTCCTGACTTTA.

In its sample, this clonotype was seen a few times. The chain uses TRBV19 and TRBJ1-1; D remains unclear. From germline, CDR1 is LNHDA and CDR2 SQIVND (reference sequence). Trimming stripped 5 bases from V and 3 bases from J, with 13 bases between. This CDR3 contains 14 residues. The CDR3 DNA reads TGTGCCAGTAGTTCCCGGACGGTGGACACTGAAGCTTTCTTT. Its protein is CASSSRTVDTEAFF. Using reference TRBV19 and TRBJ1-1 for the parts outside the CDR3, the full variable domain is DGGITQSPKYLFRKEGQNVTLSCEQNLNHDAMYWYRQDPGQGLRLIYYSQIVNDFQKGDIAEGYSVSREKKESFPLTVTSAQKNPTAFYLCASSSRTVDTEAFFGQGTRLTVV.

This clonotype was recorded at least ten times. V and J are TRBV4-1 and TRBJ2-5; 11 bases match TRBD2. The CDR3 totals 14 residues. CDR1 is MGHRA, CDR2 YSYEKL, per germline. V shed 1 base and J 5 bases; nucleotides not matched to a gene: 0. The CDR3 nucleotides are TGCGCCAGCAGCCAAGGGACTAGCGGGGAGACCCAGTACTTC. Protein: CASSQGTSGETQYF.

This clonotype was observed at least ten times. DNA of the CDR3: TGTGCCAGCAGTTTACGCCTTGATCCCACTACCCAGCCCCAGCATTTT. Protein product: CASSLRLDPTTQPQHF. The chain is built from TRBV28 and TRBJ1-5, with D unresolved. CDR1 MDHEN and CDR2 SYDVKM come from the germline V gene. The CDR3 loop spans 16 amino acids. Trimming took 2 bases from V and 7 from J, leaving 18 bases between them.

This clonotype was found many times. This chain connects TRBV20-1 to TRBJ2-5; TRBD1 might be the D (6 bases). V was cut by 3 bases and J by 2 bases, with 10 bases left in between. The CDR3 is made up of 13 amino acids. Per germline, CDR1 DFQATT and CDR2 SNEGSKA (reference sequence). The CDR3 nucleotides read TGCAGTGCTAGCAGGGGCTATCAAGAGACCCAGTACTTC. Amino acids: CSASRGYQETQYF.

This clonotype was seen ten or more times. V and J are TRBV19 and TRBJ1-2; no firm D call. V shed 4 bases and J shed 0 bases, with 12 bases lying between them. Germline-derived CDR1 and CDR2 are LNHDA and SQIVND (reference sequence). CDR3 length: 15 amino acids. CDR3 loop: CASSKMAGPNYGYTF. Here the CDR3 DNA reads TGTGCCAGTAGTAAGATGGCTGGACCTAACTATGGCTACACCTTC.

This clonotype was counted many times. The chain combines TRBV28 with TRBJ1-2; D unclear. V lost 6 bases, J lost 2 bases, and 19 bases lay in between. CDR1 MDHEN and CDR2 SYDVKM come from the germline V gene. CDR3 length: 16 residues. The CDR3 protein is CASSYGVGGRNYGYTF. The CDR3 DNA follows: TGTGCCAGCAGCTACGGGGTGGGAGGCCGGAACTATGGCTACACCTTC.

J is TRBJ1-2 and V is TRBV2, with 8 bases lining up with TRBD1. Trimming cost V 7 bases and J 7 bases; bases outside gene matches: 8. Germline CDR1 reads SNHLY; CDR2 reads FYNNEI. This CDR3 region has 13 residues. The CDR3 loop is CASNPDRGSGYTF. The CDR3 DNA is TGTGCCAGCAATCCAGACAGGGGAAGTGGCTACACCTTC.

This clonotype was observed many times. This rearrangement joins TRBV4-1 to TRBJ2-2; D is unresolved. CDR1 and CDR2 (germline): MGHRA, YSYEKL. Trimming pared 0 bases from V and 3 bases from J, leaving 5 bases between. This CDR3 spans 14 amino acids. CDR3 sequence: CASSQEGYTGELFF. The CDR3 bases are TGCGCCAGCAGCCAAGAAGGCTACACCGGGGAGCTGTTTTTT.

The rearrangement joins TRBV28 to TRBJ2-7, with a tentative D call TRBD1 (6 bases). Germline V gene sequence: CDR1 MDHEN, CDR2 SYDVKM. The CDR3 length is 11 residues. The V gene lost 6 bases and the J gene lost 6 bases, with 9 bases spanning the gap. This chain's CDR3 is CASRIQGEQYF. In nucleotides, the CDR3 is TGTGCCAGCAGGATACAGGGCGAGCAGTACTTC. The complete variable domain, with remaining parts taken from reference TRBV28 and TRBJ2-7, reads DVKVTQSSRYLVKRTGEKVFLECVQDMDHENMFWYRQDPGLGLRLIYFSYDVKMKEKGDIPEGYSVSREKKERFSLILESASTNQTSMYLCASRIQGEQYFGPGTRLTVT.

The gene calls are TRBV6-1 and TRBJ2-7; D tentatively fits TRBD1 or TRBD2 (5 bases each). The CDR3 runs 15 residues. Germline V gene data show CDR1 as MNHNS and CDR2 as SASEGT. The V end lost 5 bases, the J end lost 2 bases, and 16 bases lay between the germline ends. The CDR3 protein is CASSPTGTLTYEQYF. In DNA form, the CDR3 reads TGTGCCAGCAGTCCAACCGGGACGTTAACCTACGAGCAGTACTTC.

This clonotype appeared many times. This chain connects TRBV5-1 to TRBJ2-2; TRBD1 matches at 9 bases. J lost 4 bases, V lost 2 bases, and 6 bases had no gene match. CDR3 length: 16 residues. CDR1 is SGHRS, CDR2 YFSETQ, per germline. This chain's CDR3 is CASSFTGGPGTGELFF. For the CDR3, the DNA is TGCGCCAGCAGCTTTACAGGGGGCCCGGGCACCGGGGAGCTGTTTTTT.

This rearrangement joins TRBV28 to TRBJ1-2; 8 bases are shared with TRBD1. The CDR3 is made up of 13 amino acids. With 3 bases clipped from V and 7 bases from J, the junction kept 4 bases outside the gene matches. The germline V gene encodes CDR1 MDHEN and CDR2 SYDVKM. The CDR3 nucleotides read TGTGCCAGCAGTTTCTCCACAGGGGGTGGCTACACCTTC. Protein sequence: CASSFSTGGGYTF.

The rearrangement uses TRBV12-3 or TRBV12-4 and TRBJ2-7; D gene ambiguous. Trimming shortened V by 3 bases and J by 3 bases, and 9 bases separated the two germline ends. The CDR3 loop spans 13 amino acids. CDR3 protein: CASSFQELYEQYF. The CDR3, as DNA: TGTGCCAGCAGTTTTCAGGAGCTCTACGAGCAGTACTTC.

Ten or more counts support this clonotype. The rearrangement joins TRBV20-1 to TRBJ2-2, with no clear D. CDR1 and CDR2 (germline): DFQATT, SNEGSKA (reference sequence). The CDR3 totals 13 residues. V lost 3 bases to trimming and J lost 7 bases, with 12 bases between them. The CDR3 is CSASWLEVGELFF. Written as DNA, the CDR3 is TGCAGTGCTAGCTGGCTAGAAGTCGGGGAGCTGTTTTTT.

This clonotype appeared many times. V is TRBV9 and J is TRBJ2-5; D is possibly TRBD2 (5 bases). V was pared by 0 bases and J by 3 bases, with 9 bases between. CDR3 length equals 14 residues. Per the germline V gene, CDR1 is SGDLS and CDR2 is YYNGEE. The CDR3 coding sequence is TGTGCCAGCAGCGTAGGGTCCGGGAAAGAGACCCAGTACTTC. Protein sequence: CASSVGSGKETQYF.

This clonotype was seen many times. The CDR3 sequence: CASSFDRDSPRKYF. The CDR3 DNA is TGTGCCAGCAGTTTTGATAGGGACTCCCCAAGGAAGTACTTC. The V call is TRBV27, the J call TRBJ2-7; perhaps TRBD2 as D (6 bases). Per the germline V gene, CDR1 is MNHEY and CDR2 is SMNVEV (reference sequence). This CDR3 contains 14 residues. Trimming stripped 3 bases from V and 11 bases from J, with 20 bases between.

This clonotype was recorded many times. The rearrangement uses TRBV19 and TRBJ1-3; the match to TRBD1 covers 7 bases. V shed 4 bases and J 8 bases; nucleotides not matched to a gene: 8. Germline CDR1 reads LNHDA; CDR2 reads SQIVND (reference sequence). The CDR3 extends over 14 amino acids. CDR3 protein: CASSTRRGPDTIYF. CDR3 in DNA: TGTGCCAGTAGTACCCGGAGGGGGCCGGACACCATATATTTT.

The genes are TRBV12-3 or TRBV12-4 and TRBJ1-5; 8 nucleotides line up with TRBD1. The junction had 6 bases not matched to a gene; V was cut back by 4 bases and J by 4 bases. The CDR3 consists of 15 residues. DNA for the CDR3: TGTGCCAGCAGTTGGGTGCAGGGGGCTAATCAGCCCCAGCATTTT. It translates to CASSWVQGANQPQHF.